What follows are 14 T cell receptor beta chains derived from one specimen sequenced in a study of blood T cell repertoires in COVID-19. This table comes from immunoSEQ multiplex PCR, and its TCRdb copy is limited to in-frame clones, with some not included. The repertoire holds 150,000 or so clones, with 86% as singletons. Sequences were obtained from peripheral blood. The origin of the receptors is a woman in her 70s with COVID-19, enrolled during active disease.

This chain links TRBV9 with TRBJ2-2, with D tentatively TRBD2 (5 bases). This CDR3 region has 14 residues. The germline V and J ends were trimmed by 4 bases and 1 base, with 8 bases remaining between them. Germline V gives CDR1 SGDLS, CDR2 YYNGEE. The CDR3 region has the DNA TGTGCCAGCAGCAGTCGGGAGAACACCGGGGAGCTGTTTTTT. Its protein product is CASSSRENTGELFF.

This chain links TRBV28 with TRBJ2-3, with TRBD2 identical over 7 bases. This CDR3 has 15 amino acids. Trimming removed 6 bases from V and 3 bases from J; junction bases left unmatched: 9. The germline V gene encodes CDR1 MDHEN and CDR2 SYDVKM. The CDR3 loop reads CASSREDWATDTQYF. DNA for the CDR3: TGTGCCAGCAGCCGGGAGGATTGGGCGACAGATACGCAGTATTTT.

The chain employs TRBV2 and TRBJ1-3; tentative D call: TRBD1 (6 bases). Germline V gene sequence: CDR1 SNHLY, CDR2 FYNNEI. The CDR3 length is 17 residues. V lost 1 base to trimming and J lost 3 bases, with 16 bases between them. The CDR3 is CASSEVSGRGFGNTIYF. In DNA, the CDR3 is TGTGCCAGCAGTGAAGTCTCGGGGAGGGGGTTTGGAAACACCATATATTTT.

The V gene is TRBV7-2, the J gene TRBJ2-3; 9 bases line up with TRBD2. Germline CDR1 reads SGHTA; CDR2 reads FQGNSA. The CDR3 is 15 amino acids. V shed 3 bases, J shed 3 bases, and the junction held 4 bases outside the gene matches. This chain's CDR3 is CASSLAGGKTDTQYF. For the CDR3, the DNA is TGTGCCAGCAGCTTGGCGGGGGGGAAGACAGATACGCAGTATTTT.

The J gene is TRBJ1-2, the V gene TRBV20-1; D is unresolved. From germline, CDR1 is DFQATT and CDR2 SNEGSKA (reference sequence). The CDR3 consists of 11 residues. V dropped 8 bases and J dropped 3 bases, with 10 bases sitting between them. The CDR3 region has the DNA TGCAGTACGACTTTGGACTATGGCTACACCTTC. It encodes CSTTLDYGYTF.

DNA for the CDR3: TGCGCCAGCAGCCCCGGACAGGGTAATTCACCCCTCCACTTT. Residues: CASSPGQGNSPLHF. The chain recombines TRBV5-1 with TRBJ1-6; TRBD1 matches at 8 bases. The CDR3 loop spans 14 amino acids. V lost 4 bases to trimming and J lost 6 bases; unmatched junction nucleotides: 3. Germline V CDR1 and CDR2: SGHRS, YFSETQ.

The rearrangement links TRBV18 to TRBJ2-7; 9 nucleotides line up with TRBD1. The CDR3 runs to 14 residues. Trimming took 6 bases from V and 6 from J; bases not matched to a gene: 9. The germline V gene encodes CDR1 KGHSH and CDR2 LQKENI. This chain's CDR3 is CASSPGQGLGEQYF. CDR3 coding DNA: TGTGCCAGCTCTCCGGGACAGGGTTTAGGCGAGCAGTACTTC.

This chain links TRBV7-9 with TRBJ1-1; TRBD1 matches 10 bases. J lost 0 bases, V lost 1 base, and 5 bases had no gene match. The germline CDR1 and CDR2 sequences are SEHNR and FQNEAQ (reference sequence). This CDR3 spans 17 amino acids. CDR3: CASSLVPGQGLNTEAFF. In DNA form, the CDR3 reads TGTGCCAGCAGCTTAGTCCCGGGACAGGGGTTGAACACTGAAGCTTTCTTT.

The genes are TRBV7-2 and TRBJ1-5; D ambiguous. This CDR3 is built from 14 residues. V was cut by 3 bases and J by 5 bases, with 11 bases left in between. Germline V gives CDR1 SGHTA, CDR2 FQGNSA. CDR3 sequence: CASSFEGFDQPQHF. The CDR3 region has the DNA TGTGCCAGCAGCTTCGAGGGTTTCGATCAGCCCCAGCATTTT.

With respect to this clone: This sample includes further DNA sequences coding for the same CDR3. This chain joins TRBV19 and TRBJ1-1, with 7 positions matching TRBD1. Germline V gives CDR1 LNHDA, CDR2 SQIVND (reference sequence). This CDR3 contains 13 residues. V lost 5 bases to trimming and J lost 3 bases; unmatched junction nucleotides: 3. CDR3: CASSSTGDTEAFF. The CDR3, as DNA: TGTGCCAGTAGTTCAACAGGGGACACTGAAGCTTTCTTT. The full variable domain, its missing parts supplied by reference TRBV19 and TRBJ1-1, is DGGITQSPKYLFRKEGQNVTLSCEQNLNHDAMYWYRQDPGQGLRLIYYSQIVNDFQKGDIAEGYSVSREKKESFPLTVTSAQKNPTAFYLCASSSTGDTEAFFGQGTRLTVV.

The chain is built from TRBV29-1 and TRBJ1-1; D is ambiguous. This CDR3 region has 11 residues. Trimming cost V 3 bases and J 1 base, with 3 bases left between them. Germline V gene sequence: CDR1 SQVTM, CDR2 ANQGSEA. Here the CDR3 reads CSVEANTEAFF. In DNA form, the CDR3 reads TGCAGCGTTGAGGCGAACACTGAAGCTTTCTTT.

The J gene is TRBJ2-7, the V gene TRBV5-6, with 11 bases aligning to TRBD1. The V gene end was trimmed by 3 bases and the J gene end by 2 bases; junction bases not matched to a gene: 7. The CDR3 sequence is 16 residues long. Germline V gene lookup returns CDR1 SGHDT and CDR2 YYEEEE. The CDR3 DNA reads TGTGCCAGCAGCTCGTATGGGACAGGGGGTACCTACGAGCAGTACTTC. It yields the protein CASSSYGTGGTYEQYF.

This clone turned up a few times. The genes are TRBV2 and TRBJ2-6; 9 nucleotides match TRBD1. J was trimmed by 2 bases and V by 7 bases; bases with no gene match: 21. Germline V gene data show CDR1 as SNHLY and CDR2 as FYNNEI. The CDR3 sequence is 21 residues long. The CDR3 protein is CASKESKGQGILAAGANVLTF. In nucleotides, the CDR3 is TGTGCCAGCAAAGAGTCAAAGGGACAGGGAATATTGGCGGCTGGGGCCAACGTCCTGACTTTC.

J is TRBJ2-3 and V is TRBV6-1; D gene ambiguous. With 3 bases removed from V and 0 bases from J, the gap between germline ends came to 4 bases. This CDR3 contains 13 residues. Germline assignment: CDR1 MNHNS and CDR2 SASEGT. The CDR3 DNA is TGTGCCAGCAGTGACCAGAGCACAGATACGCAGTATTTT. The encoded protein is CASSDQSTDTQYF.